Following are 2 T cell receptor beta chains from one sample sequenced in a study of STAT5B mutations in CD4+ large granular lymphocyte leukemia. TCRdb's table, derived via immunoSEQ multiplex PCR, lists solely in-frame clones and lacks some. This table has 20,000 to 25,000 clones, about 79% appearing once. The sample consisted of CD4+ T cells from blood buffy coats. The source of these receptors is a human donor in good health.

The chain uses TRBV21-1 and TRBJ2-5; the table's D call, TRBD2, was not checked against the DNA. TRBV21-1 is a known pseudogene. The CDR3 contains 16 residues. The CDR3, as DNA: TGTGCCAGCAGGGGACTAGCGGGAGACGGAGGAGAGACCCAGTACTTC. Residues: CASRGLAGDGGETQYF.

V gene TRBV11-3 combines with J gene TRBJ2-3, with 7 bases identical to TRBD1. The CDR3 contains 15 residues. V was pared by 1 base and J by 4 bases, with 5 bases of the junction left unmatched. Per germline, CDR1 SGHNT and CDR2 YENEEA. The CDR3 nucleotides are TGTGCCAGCAGCTTAGCTCTTCAGGGGGCAGATACGCAGTATTTT. Amino acid sequence: CASSLALQGADTQYF.